This is a list of T cell receptor beta chains from one sample in a study of human T cells and chemical hapten exposure. Using its own MiXCR run on the RACE reads, TCRdb lists one record per CDR3 protein. The sample yields about 60,000 distinct CDR3 sequences, 9% to 9.5% seen once. This sample comprised whole blood, obtained in connection with sensitization to the hapten diphenylcyclopropenone (DPC). The origin of the receptors is a woman aged 40 to 55 with alopecia areata. Some clones in this sample may be carry-over from other donors' samples. The CDR3 runs from the conserved cysteine through the conserved F or W. Each record gives: clone size, D gene, V gene, J gene, CDR3 DNA, CDR3 protein. D genes are given only for firm matches. A row's size may be missing; if present it is once, few, many or a size class.

clone size: few
D gene: TRBD2
V gene: TRBV4-3
J gene: TRBJ2-5
CDR3 DNA: TGCGCCAGCAGCCAAGACCGACTAGCGGGGGAGACCCAGTACTTC
CDR3 protein: CASSQDRLAGETQYF

clone size: few
D gene: TRBD1
V gene: TRBV16
J gene: TRBJ1-1
CDR3 DNA: TGTGCCAGCAGTCAACAGGGGAAAGGGACTGAAGCTTTCTTT
CDR3 protein: CASSQQGKGTEAFF

clone size: many
D gene: NA
V gene: TRBV28
J gene: TRBJ2-7
CDR3 DNA: TGTGCCAGCAGTCCACAGGTACGCTCCTACGAGCAGTACTTC
CDR3 protein: CASSPQVRSYEQYF

clone size: NA
D gene: NA
V gene: TRBV9
J gene: TRBJ1-2
CDR3 DNA: TGTGCCAGCAGCGGCTATGGCTACACCTTC
CDR3 protein: CASSGYGYTF

clone size: NA
D gene: NA
V gene: TRBV6-5
J gene: TRBJ1-6
CDR3 DNA: TGTGCCAGCAGTTACTTGGGGGATTCCTATAATTCACCCCTCCACTTT
CDR3 protein: CASSYLGDSYNSPLHF

clone size: NA
D gene: NA
V gene: TRBV5-1
J gene: TRBJ2-3
CDR3 DNA: TGCGCCAGCAGCGCCGACGGACGGAGAAGCACAGATACGCAGTATTTT
CDR3 protein: CASSADGRRSTDTQYF

clone size: few
D gene: TRBD1
V gene: TRBV3-1
J gene: TRBJ1-2
CDR3 DNA: TGTGCCAGCAGCCGAGGGACAGGGGGCAGCGGCTACACCTTC
CDR3 protein: CASSRGTGGSGYTF

clone size: NA
D gene: TRBD1
V gene: TRBV28
J gene: TRBJ2-7
CDR3 DNA: TGTGCCAGCAGTTTGCCCGGGACAGGGTCCTACGAGCAGTACTTC
CDR3 protein: CASSLPGTGSYEQYF

clone size: many
D gene: TRBD1
V gene: TRBV20-1
J gene: TRBJ1-4
CDR3 DNA: TGCAGTGCTAGAGCTACAGGGGGAAGATCGAATGAAAAACTGTTTTTT
CDR3 protein: CSARATGGRSNEKLFF

clone size: few
D gene: NA
V gene: TRBV9
J gene: TRBJ2-7
CDR3 DNA: TGTGCCAGCAGCGTAGGAAACCTAGCCCACGAGCAGTACTTC
CDR3 protein: CASSVGNLAHEQYF

clone size: many
D gene: NA
V gene: TRBV6-6
J gene: TRBJ2-2
CDR3 DNA: TGTGCCAGCAGGCAGTATGCCCCAAACACCGGGGAGCTGTTTTTT
CDR3 protein: CASRQYAPNTGELFF

clone size: many
D gene: TRBD2
V gene: TRBV24-1
J gene: TRBJ2-3
CDR3 DNA: TGTGCCACCTCCTTGGCGGGGGGGCGATCAGATACGCAGTATTTT
CDR3 protein: CATSLAGGRSDTQYF

clone size: many
D gene: TRBD1
V gene: TRBV29-1
J gene: TRBJ2-7
CDR3 DNA: TGCAGCGTTGAGGAGGACAGGGCGGAGCAGTACTTC
CDR3 protein: CSVEEDRAEQYF

clone size: many
D gene: NA
V gene: TRBV11-2
J gene: TRBJ2-3
CDR3 DNA: TGTGCCAGCAGCTTAGATCGAATGGCCCTCGGTACGCAGTATTTT
CDR3 protein: CASSLDRMALGTQYF

clone size: NA
D gene: NA
V gene: TRBV4-2
J gene: TRBJ2-3
CDR3 DNA: TGTGCCCGAAACCGGGGGAGTTGCACAGATACGCAGTATTTT
CDR3 protein: CARNRGSCTDTQYF

clone size: NA
D gene: NA
V gene: TRBV27
J gene: TRBJ2-6
CDR3 DNA: TGTGCCAGCAGTTCACTCTCTGGGGCCAACGTCCTGACTTTC
CDR3 protein: CASSSLSGANVLTF

clone size: many
D gene: NA
V gene: TRBV2
J gene: TRBJ1-1
CDR3 DNA: TGTGCCAGCTCAGCGGATGTAAACACTGAAGCTTTCTTT
CDR3 protein: CASSADVNTEAFF

clone size: few
D gene: TRBD1
V gene: TRBV7-8
J gene: TRBJ2-3
CDR3 DNA: TGTGCCAGCAGCTTTGACACCGGGACAGGGACAACAGATACGCAGTATTTT
CDR3 protein: CASSFDTGTGTTDTQYF

clone size: NA
D gene: NA
V gene: TRBV20-1
J gene: TRBJ2-7
CDR3 DNA: TGCAGTGCAAAGAAAAATAACTACGAGCAGTACTTC
CDR3 protein: CSAKKNNYEQYF

clone size: NA
D gene: NA
V gene: TRBV4-2
J gene: TRBJ1-2
CDR3 DNA: TGTGCCAGCAGCCAAGATCCGTCGGGGGGCAGGGTCTATGGCTACACCTTC
CDR3 protein: CASSQDPSGGRVYGYTF

clone size: few
D gene: TRBD2
V gene: TRBV7-9
J gene: TRBJ2-5
CDR3 DNA: TGTGCCAGCAGCCGCAAATTGCAGGGGACTAGGGGAGAGACCCAGTACTTC
CDR3 protein: CASSRKLQGTRGETQYF

clone size: many
D gene: TRBD1
V gene: TRBV3-1
J gene: TRBJ1-1
CDR3 DNA: TGTGCCAGCAGCCAAGGACAGGGGGTCGACACTGAAGCTTTCTTT
CDR3 protein: CASSQGQGVDTEAFF

clone size: NA
D gene: NA
V gene: TRBV9
J gene: TRBJ2-3
CDR3 DNA: TGTGCCAGCAGCGTAGACCCAGGAACCACAGATACGCAGTATTTT
CDR3 protein: CASSVDPGTTDTQYF

clone size: NA
D gene: NA
V gene: TRBV20-1
J gene: TRBJ1-1
CDR3 DNA: TGCAGTGCCGCGGGAAATGAGAAGGTGGGCAAGGGGGCTTTCTTT
CDR3 protein: CSAAGNEKVGKGAFF

clone size: NA
D gene: NA
V gene: TRBV28
J gene: TRBJ2-7
CDR3 DNA: TGTGCCAGCACCCCGGCGGGTTACGAGCAGTACTTC
CDR3 protein: CASTPAGYEQYF

clone size: many
D gene: NA
V gene: TRBV13
J gene: TRBJ2-2
CDR3 DNA: TGTGCCAGCAACCGTCACCGGGGGTTGAACACCGGGGAGCTGTTTTTT
CDR3 protein: CASNRHRGLNTGELFF

clone size: many
D gene: NA
V gene: TRBV6-2/TRBV6-3
J gene: TRBJ1-1
CDR3 DNA: TGTGCCAGCAGCTCCCGGACAGTTGAAGCTTTCTTT
CDR3 protein: CASSSRTVEAFF

clone size: many
D gene: TRBD2
V gene: TRBV7-3
J gene: TRBJ2-5
CDR3 DNA: TGTGCCAGCAGCTTAAAAGCGGGGGCAGTAGAGACCCAGTACTTC
CDR3 protein: CASSLKAGAVETQYF

clone size: few
D gene: TRBD2
V gene: TRBV14
J gene: TRBJ2-1
CDR3 DNA: TGTGCCAGCAGCCGGAGGACTAGTTCAACGGAGCCGCTACAGTTCTTC
CDR3 protein: CASSRRTSSTEPLQFF

clone size: many
D gene: TRBD1
V gene: TRBV6-4
J gene: TRBJ1-2
CDR3 DNA: TGTGCCAGCAGTCCTGGGACAGGGCGAGCTAACTATGGCTACACCTTC
CDR3 protein: CASSPGTGRANYGYTF

clone size: many
D gene: TRBD2
V gene: TRBV7-8
J gene: TRBJ2-3
CDR3 DNA: TGTGCCAGCAGCCTCCTTCGGGGGGGCGACCTATTTAACACAGATACGCAGTATTTT
CDR3 protein: CASSLLRGGDLFNTDTQYF

clone size: NA
D gene: NA
V gene: TRBV4-1
J gene: TRBJ1-1
CDR3 DNA: TGCGCCAGCAGCCAAGACAGGGGCCCAATGGCTTTCTTT
CDR3 protein: CASSQDRGPMAFF

clone size: NA
D gene: TRBD1
V gene: TRBV20-1
J gene: TRBJ1-2
CDR3 DNA: TGCAGTGCTAGAGGACAGGGGGACTATGGCTACACCTTC
CDR3 protein: CSARGQGDYGYTF

clone size: many
D gene: NA
V gene: TRBV7-6
J gene: TRBJ2-2
CDR3 DNA: TGTGCCAGCAGCTTATCCAGGGGGGACACCGGGGAGCTGTTTTTT
CDR3 protein: CASSLSRGDTGELFF

clone size: many
D gene: TRBD1
V gene: TRBV7-3
J gene: TRBJ1-1
CDR3 DNA: TGTGCCAGCCGACAGGGCCCTTCAGACACTGAAGCTTTCTTT
CDR3 protein: CASRQGPSDTEAFF

clone size: many
D gene: TRBD1
V gene: TRBV7-9
J gene: TRBJ1-1
CDR3 DNA: TGTGCCAGCAGCCTGGAAACGTGGGGACAGGAGTACACTGAAGCTTTCTTT
CDR3 protein: CASSLETWGQEYTEAFF

clone size: many
D gene: TRBD2
V gene: TRBV20-1
J gene: TRBJ2-1
CDR3 DNA: TGCAGTGCTAGAGTAGCCCCGAAGATTACGGGGGGGACCTTATACAATGAGCAGTTCTTC
CDR3 protein: CSARVAPKITGGTLYNEQFF

clone size: many
D gene: TRBD2
V gene: TRBV10-3
J gene: TRBJ2-3
CDR3 DNA: TGTGCCATCATGGCTAGCCGGGGGGTACCAGATACGCAGTATTTT
CDR3 protein: CAIMASRGVPDTQYF

clone size: NA
D gene: NA
V gene: TRBV28
J gene: TRBJ2-5
CDR3 DNA: TGTGCCAGCAGTTTGTTACAGGGTCAGACCCAGTACTTC
CDR3 protein: CASSLLQGQTQYF

clone size: many
D gene: NA
V gene: TRBV2
J gene: TRBJ2-1
CDR3 DNA: TGTGCCAGCACCCCGTCGGGGGGCGTGAACTACAATGAGCAGTTCTTC
CDR3 protein: CASTPSGGVNYNEQFF

clone size: few
D gene: NA
V gene: TRBV10-3
J gene: TRBJ2-1
CDR3 DNA: TGTGCCATCAGTGAGGTGAGGGATTACAATGAGCAGTTCTTC
CDR3 protein: CAISEVRDYNEQFF

clone size: many
D gene: TRBD1
V gene: TRBV18
J gene: TRBJ2-3
CDR3 DNA: TGTGCCAGCTCACGAAATAACAGGGGAAGTACGCAGTATTTT
CDR3 protein: CASSRNNRGSTQYF

clone size: many
D gene: NA
V gene: TRBV28
J gene: TRBJ2-7
CDR3 DNA: TGTGCCAGCAGTCCTCCGGGGACGCGGTTGGAGCAGTACTTC
CDR3 protein: CASSPPGTRLEQYF

clone size: many
D gene: TRBD1
V gene: TRBV28
J gene: TRBJ2-6
CDR3 DNA: TGTGCCAGCAGTCAAGGGGGCGACTCTGGGGCCAACGTCCTGACTTTC
CDR3 protein: CASSQGGDSGANVLTF

clone size: NA
D gene: NA
V gene: TRBV18
J gene: TRBJ1-3
CDR3 DNA: TGTGCCAGCTCACCATATGTCGGCTCTGGAAACACCATATATTTT
CDR3 protein: CASSPYVGSGNTIYF

clone size: many
D gene: NA
V gene: TRBV6-1
J gene: TRBJ2-7
CDR3 DNA: TGTGCCAGCAGTGAAAATAGTCGGTACGAGCAGTACTTC
CDR3 protein: CASSENSRYEQYF